One sample yielded the 12 T cell receptor beta chains listed below, sequenced in a study of OX40 agonist ivuxolimab in advanced cancers. TCRdb's table, derived via immunoSEQ multiplex PCR, lists solely in-frame clones and lacks some. The sample includes tens of thousands of clones, about 86% of them seen just once. The sequenced sample was CD4+ or CD8+ T cells sorted from blood, obtained in a trial of the OX40 agonist ivuxolimab. The source of these receptors is an adult with an advanced solid tumor such as melanoma, head and neck, liver or kidney cancer.

V usage is TRBV7-8 and J usage is TRBJ1-1; unclear D gene. Trimming took 1 base from V and 1 from J, leaving 7 bases between them. This CDR3 is built from 14 residues. Germline CDR1 reads SGHVS; CDR2 reads FQNEAQ. The CDR3 nucleotides read TGTGCCAGCAGCTTAGGGTTAGAGAACACTGAAGCTTTCTTT. Amino acid sequence: CASSLGLENTEAFF.

The chain couples TRBV5-1 to TRBJ1-1; D is unresolved. Germline CDR1 is SGHRS and CDR2 is YFSETQ. This CDR3 is built from 15 residues. Trimming shortened V by 0 bases and J by 1 base, and 10 bases separated the two germline ends. CDR3 sequence: CASSLAQLANTEAFF. The CDR3 nucleotides read TGCGCCAGCAGCTTGGCGCAGCTGGCGAACACTGAAGCTTTCTTT. Filled out from reference TRBV5-1 and TRBJ1-1, the complete variable domain reads KAGVTQTPRYLIKTRGQQVTLSCSPISGHRSVSWYQQTPGQGLQFLFEYFSETQRNKGNFPGRFSGRQFSNSRSEMNVSTLELGDSALYLCASSLAQLANTEAFFGQGTRLTVV.

The gene calls are TRBV18 and TRBJ2-5, with 7 positions matching TRBD1. CDR1 is KGHSH and CDR2 is LQKENI in the germline V gene. V was clipped by 4 bases and J by 5 bases; unmatched bases: 10. The CDR3 is 15 amino acids. The CDR3 spells CASSRRQGVGETQYF. DNA of the CDR3: TGTGCCAGCTCACGTCGACAGGGTGTGGGCGAGACCCAGTACTTC. Supplemented by reference TRBV18 and TRBJ2-5, the full variable domain reads NAGVMQNPRHLVRRRGQEARLRCSPMKGHSHVYWYRQLPEEGLKFMVYLQKENIIDESGMPKERFSAEFPKEGPSILRIQQVVRGDSAAYFCASSRRQGVGETQYFGPGTRLLVL.

The chain links TRBV5-1 to TRBJ2-5; D gene uncertain. The length of the CDR3 is 13 residues. Germline values: CDR1 SGHRS, CDR2 YFSETQ. Deletions cut 2 bases from V and 4 bases from J, with 9 bases between. CDR3 bases: TGCGCCAGCAGCTTAGGAAACCGAGAGACCCAGTACTTC. It specifies CASSLGNRETQYF. The whole variable domain, remainder taken from reference TRBV5-1 and TRBJ2-5, is KAGVTQTPRYLIKTRGQQVTLSCSPISGHRSVSWYQQTPGQGLQFLFEYFSETQRNKGNFPGRFSGRQFSNSRSEMNVSTLELGDSALYLCASSLGNRETQYFGPGTRLLVL.

The chain recombines TRBV6-1 with TRBJ2-5; D is perhaps TRBD1 (6 bases). The V end lost 0 bases, the J end lost 5 bases, and 16 bases lay between the germline ends. The germline V gene encodes CDR1 MNHNS and CDR2 SASEGT. This CDR3 is built from 16 residues. This chain's CDR3 is CASSEATGTPSETQYF. The CDR3 DNA reads as TGTGCCAGCAGTGAAGCAACAGGGACGCCCTCGGAGACCCAGTACTTC.

This chain joins TRBV7-9 and TRBJ2-5; no reliable D call. V lost 2 bases, J lost 5 bases, and 15 bases lay in between. Per germline, CDR1 SEHNR and CDR2 FQNEAQ (reference sequence). CDR3 length equals 15 residues. The CDR3 protein is CASSLYRRYGETQYF. CDR3 DNA sequence: TGTGCCAGCAGCTTATATAGGCGTTATGGGGAGACCCAGTACTTC.

The chain joins TRBV4-1 to TRBJ1-1, with 7 positions matching TRBD1. The CDR3 is 14 residues long. Per the germline V gene, CDR1 is MGHRA and CDR2 is YSYEKL. The V gene end was trimmed by 4 bases and the J gene end by 2 bases; junction bases not matched to a gene: 4. CDR3 DNA: TGCGCCAGCAGCCCGACAGGGCCCAACACTGAAGCTTTCTTT. Protein product: CASSPTGPNTEAFF.

The chain joins TRBV15 to TRBJ2-7; 9 positions agree with TRBD2. This CDR3 comprises 16 residues. Germline values: CDR1 LNHNV, CDR2 YYDKDF (reference sequence). Trimming took 1 base from V and 3 from J; bases not matched to a gene: 7. This CDR3 reads CATSRGPGLALYEQYF. The CDR3, as DNA: TGTGCCACCAGCAGAGGGCCGGGACTAGCACTCTACGAGCAGTACTTC. The full variable domain, rest sourced from reference TRBV15 and TRBJ2-7, is DAMVIQNPRYQVTQFGKPVTLSCSQTLNHNVMYWYQQKSSQAPKLLFHYYDKDFNNEADTPDNFQSRRPNTSFCFLDIRSPGLGDTAMYLCATSRGPGLALYEQYFGPGTRLTVT.

V usage is TRBV2 and J usage is TRBJ1-1, with D maybe TRBD1 (5 bases). The germline V gene has CDR1 SNHLY and CDR2 FYNNEI. Trimming shortened V by 6 bases and J by 4 bases, and 12 bases separated the two germline ends. The CDR3 contains 13 residues. CDR3 DNA sequence: TGTGCCAGCAGGATGACAGCTTTCACTGAAGCTTTCTTT. Its translation: CASRMTAFTEAFF. Supplemented by reference TRBV2 and TRBJ1-1, the full variable domain reads EPEVTQTPSHQVTQMGQEVILRCVPISNHLYFYWYRQILGQKVEFLVSFYNNEISEKSEIFDDQFSVERPDGSNFTLKIRSTKLEDSAMYFCASRMTAFTEAFFGQGTRLTVV.

The chain couples TRBV7-6 to TRBJ2-2; TRBD2 is a possible D gene (6 bases). Between the trimmed V and J ends, which lost 2 bases and 3 bases, there was a span of 10 bases. CDR1 is SGHVS, CDR2 FNYEAQ, per germline. The CDR3 loop spans 15 amino acids. The DNA for the CDR3 is TGTGCCAGCAGCTTACGGGGGTCCGACACCGGGGAGCTGTTTTTT. As protein: CASSLRGSDTGELFF.

The rearrangement links TRBV5-6 to TRBJ2-5; TRBD2 matches 14 bases. Germline V gives CDR1 SGHDT, CDR2 YYEEEE. The length of the CDR3 is 17 residues. The J segment lost 3 bases and the V segment lost 0 bases, leaving 4 bases of the junction unmatched. CDR3 bases: TGTGCCAGCAGCTTGGGGAGGACTAGCGGGGGGAAAGAGACCCAGTACTTC. Translation: CASSLGRTSGGKETQYF.

This clone appeared a single time. In DNA form, the CDR3 reads TGTGCCAGCTCACTAAGGACCGCTGAAGCTTTCTTT. It encodes CASSLRTAEAFF. The V call is TRBV18, the J call TRBJ1-1, with D hard to call. V gave up 4 bases and J gave up 6 bases, with 9 bases separating them. The CDR3 length is 12 residues. CDR1 is KGHSH and CDR2 is LQKENI in the germline V gene.